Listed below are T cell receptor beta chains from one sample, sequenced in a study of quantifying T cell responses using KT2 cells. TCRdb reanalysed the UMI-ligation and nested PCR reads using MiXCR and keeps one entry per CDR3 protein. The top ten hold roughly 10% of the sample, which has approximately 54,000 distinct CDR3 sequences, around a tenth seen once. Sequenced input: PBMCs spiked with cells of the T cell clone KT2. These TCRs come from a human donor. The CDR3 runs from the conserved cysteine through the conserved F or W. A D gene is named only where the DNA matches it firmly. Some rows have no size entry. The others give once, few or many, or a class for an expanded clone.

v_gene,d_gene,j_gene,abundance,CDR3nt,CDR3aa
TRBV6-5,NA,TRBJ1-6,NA,TGTGCCAGCAGTTTTACAGTCGAGGATTCACCCCTCCACTTT,CASSFTVEDSPLHF
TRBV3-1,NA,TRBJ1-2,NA,TGTGCCAGCAGCCAAGAGGCCAGAACTAACTATGGCTACACCTTC,CASSQEARTNYGYTF
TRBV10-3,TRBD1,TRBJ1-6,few,TGTGCCATCAGAACAGGGGACGGGGGTAATTCACCCCTCCACTTT,CAIRTGDGGNSPLHF
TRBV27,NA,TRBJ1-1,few,TGTGCCAGCAACCACGGACAGCACACTGAAGCTTTCTTT,CASNHGQHTEAFF
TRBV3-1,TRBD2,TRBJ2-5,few,TGTGCCAGCAGCCCGCCGGGGTTTAGCGGGGGAACGCAAGAGACCCAGTACTTC,CASSPPGFSGGTQETQYF
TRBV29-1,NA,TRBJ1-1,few,TGCAGCGTTGTGGTCTCAGTAACTGAAGCTTTCTTT,CSVVVSVTEAFF
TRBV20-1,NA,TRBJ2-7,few,TGCAGTGCTAAGTCTTATGGTCGGTTTCGGCAGTACTTC,CSAKSYGRFRQYF
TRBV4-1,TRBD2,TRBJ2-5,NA,TGCGCCAGCGGACTAGCAGTACAAGAGACCCAGTACTTC,CASGLAVQETQYF
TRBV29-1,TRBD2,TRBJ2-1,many,TGCAGCGTCCAGCGGGGCCGCTATGAGCAGTTCTTC,CSVQRGRYEQFF
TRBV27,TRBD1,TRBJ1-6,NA,TGTGCCAGCAGTTGGGGACAGTCTAGTAATTCACCCCTCCACTTT,CASSWGQSSNSPLHF
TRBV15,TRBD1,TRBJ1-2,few,TGTGCCACCAGCAGAGAGACAGGGGGTAACTATGGCTACACCTTC,CATSRETGGNYGYTF
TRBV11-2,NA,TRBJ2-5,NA,TGTGCCAGCAGCCTACGGGCCGGGGAAGGGGAGACCCAGTACTTC,CASSLRAGEGETQYF
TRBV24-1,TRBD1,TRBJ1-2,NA,TGTGCCACCAGTGGCGGACAGGGAAATGGCTACACCTTC,CATSGGQGNGYTF
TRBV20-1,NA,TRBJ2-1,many,TGCAGTGCTGCAGACAATGAGCAGTTCTTC,CSAADNEQFF
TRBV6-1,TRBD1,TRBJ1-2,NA,TGTGCCAGCAGCACAGTTCAGGGGGCGGGCTACACCTTC,CASSTVQGAGYTF
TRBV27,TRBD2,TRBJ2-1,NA,TGTGCCAGCAGTTTAGCCCCTCGACTAGCGGGGGCCACCACTGAGCAGTTCTTC,CASSLAPRLAGATTEQFF
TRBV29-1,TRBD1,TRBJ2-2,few,TGCAGCGTTGTCCGGGACAGGGGGACCGGGGAGCTGTTTTTT,CSVVRDRGTGELFF
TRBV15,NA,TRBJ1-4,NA,TGTGCCACCAGCAGAGATTGGGCAGAGAATGAAAAACTGTTTTTT,CATSRDWAENEKLFF
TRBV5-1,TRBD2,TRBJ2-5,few,TGCGCCAGCAGGATGACTAGCGGAGGGGAGACCCAGTACTTC,CASRMTSGGETQYF
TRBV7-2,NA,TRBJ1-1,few,TGTGCCAGCAGCTTAAATACAGGGCCCGCTTTCTTT,CASSLNTGPAFF
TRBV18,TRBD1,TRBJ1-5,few,TGTGCCAGCTCTCGGGACAGGGGCAATCAGCCCCAGCATTTT,CASSRDRGNQPQHF
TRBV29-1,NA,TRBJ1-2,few,TGCAGCGCGGGGGGGGGGGACCCCTATGGCTACACCTTC,CSAGGGDPYGYTF
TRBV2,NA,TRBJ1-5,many,TGTGCCAGCGGACTAGATCTGAATCAGCCCCAGCATTTT,CASGLDLNQPQHF
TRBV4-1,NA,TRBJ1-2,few,TGCGCCAGCAGCCAAGATTCTGGGGTCACCTATGGCTACACCTTC,CASSQDSGVTYGYTF
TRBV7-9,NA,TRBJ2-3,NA,TGTGCCAGCAGCTTAGGGGGCCAAGATACGCAGTATTTT,CASSLGGQDTQYF
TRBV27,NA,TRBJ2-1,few,TGTGCCAGCAGTCCGGGACTTGCGACGGAGTTCTACAATGAGCAGTTCTTC,CASSPGLATEFYNEQFF
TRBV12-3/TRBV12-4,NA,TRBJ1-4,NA,TGTGCCAGCAGTTTAGGCGAAAAACTGTTTTTT,CASSLGEKLFF
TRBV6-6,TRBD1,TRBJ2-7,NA,TGTGCCAGCAGTCGACAGGGGGGGAGCTACGAGCAGTACTTC,CASSRQGGSYEQYF
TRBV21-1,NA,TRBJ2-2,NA,TGTGCCAGCAGCAAAGAGATAGGGGTGAACACCGGGGAGCTGTTTTTT,CASSKEIGVNTGELFF
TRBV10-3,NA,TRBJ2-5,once,TGTGCCATCAGCCAACACGAAACCCAAGAGACCCAGTACTTC,CAISQHETQETQYF
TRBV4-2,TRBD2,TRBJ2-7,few,TGTGCCAGCAGCCAACTCCGGGACTACTCCTACGAGCAGTACTTC,CASSQLRDYSYEQYF
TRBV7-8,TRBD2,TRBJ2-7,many,TGTGCCAGCAGCTTAATGGCGGGGGGGACCTACGAGCAGTACTTC,CASSLMAGGTYEQYF
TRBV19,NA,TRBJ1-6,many,TGTGCCAGTAGGGGGGTGCTAAGTTCACCCCTCCACTTT,CASRGVLSSPLHF
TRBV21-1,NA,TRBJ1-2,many,TGTGCCAGCAGCAAAGATCCAAAATCCCGTGGCGGCTACACCTTC,CASSKDPKSRGGYTF
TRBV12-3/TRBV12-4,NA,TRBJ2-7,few,TGTGCCAGCAGTGCCGACGGGGACCACGAGCAGTACTTC,CASSADGDHEQYF
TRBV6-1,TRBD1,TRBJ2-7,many,TGTGCCAGCAGTGAAGTCAGGGGGCGCTACGAGCAGTACTTC,CASSEVRGRYEQYF
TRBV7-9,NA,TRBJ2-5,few,TGTGCCAGCAGCTTTTTCGACGAGGAGGGGGAGACCCAGTACTTC,CASSFFDEEGETQYF
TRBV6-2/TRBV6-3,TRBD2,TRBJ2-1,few,TGTGCCAGCAGTGCGGGAGATAGTCACAATGAGCAGTTCTTC,CASSAGDSHNEQFF
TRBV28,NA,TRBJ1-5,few,TGTGCCAGCAGTTTGCGGTTTGGCAATCAGCCCCAGCATTTT,CASSLRFGNQPQHF
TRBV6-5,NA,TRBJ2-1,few,TGTGCCAGCAGTTACCAGGCCGGACTACGCAATGAGCAGTTCTTC,CASSYQAGLRNEQFF
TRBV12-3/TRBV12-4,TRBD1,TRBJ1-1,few,TGTGCCAGCAGGATAGACAGGGGGTCGGCTTTCTTT,CASRIDRGSAFF